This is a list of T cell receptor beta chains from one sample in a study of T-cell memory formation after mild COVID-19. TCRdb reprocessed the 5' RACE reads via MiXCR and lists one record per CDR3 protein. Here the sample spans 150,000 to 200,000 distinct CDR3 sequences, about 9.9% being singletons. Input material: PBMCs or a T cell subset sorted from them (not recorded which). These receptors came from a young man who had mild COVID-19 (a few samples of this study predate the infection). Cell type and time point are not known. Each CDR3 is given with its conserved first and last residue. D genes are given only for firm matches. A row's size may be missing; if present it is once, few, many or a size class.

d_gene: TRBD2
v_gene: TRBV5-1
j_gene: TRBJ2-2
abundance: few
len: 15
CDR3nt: TGCGCCAGCAGCTTGACTAGCGGGGACACCGGGGAGCTGTTTTTT
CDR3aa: CASSLTSGDTGELFF

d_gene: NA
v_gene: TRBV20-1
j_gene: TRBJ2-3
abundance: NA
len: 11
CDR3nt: TGCAGTGCTGGAGCCCCGGATACGCAGTATTTT
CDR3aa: CSAGAPDTQYF

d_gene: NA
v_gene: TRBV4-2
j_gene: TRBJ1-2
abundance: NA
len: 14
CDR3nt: TGTGCCAGCAGCCAAGTTGGGACCTACGGGGGCTACACCTTC
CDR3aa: CASSQVGTYGGYTF

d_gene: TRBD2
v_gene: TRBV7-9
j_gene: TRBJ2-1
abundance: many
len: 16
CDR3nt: TGTGCCAGCAGCTTAAGCCTAGCGGGGGCCTACAATGAGCAGTTCTTC
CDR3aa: CASSLSLAGAYNEQFF

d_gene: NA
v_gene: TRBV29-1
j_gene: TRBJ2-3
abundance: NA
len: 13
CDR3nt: TGCAGCGTTGATTGGGGGGAGCGGCATACGCAGTATTTT
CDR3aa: CSVDWGERHTQYF

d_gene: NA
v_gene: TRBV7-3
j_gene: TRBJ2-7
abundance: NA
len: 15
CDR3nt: TGTGCCAGCAGCCTGGGGACATCGATCACCTACGAGCAGTACTTC
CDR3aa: CASSLGTSITYEQYF

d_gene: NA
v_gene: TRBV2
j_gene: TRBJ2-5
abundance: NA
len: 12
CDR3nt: TGTGCCAGCCAAGGGACCGAAGAGACCCAGTACTTC
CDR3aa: CASQGTEETQYF

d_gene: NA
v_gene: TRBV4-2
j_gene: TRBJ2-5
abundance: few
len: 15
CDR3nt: TGTGCCAGCAGCCAATCCAGGACCCCTGGGGAGACCCAGTACTTC
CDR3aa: CASSQSRTPGETQYF

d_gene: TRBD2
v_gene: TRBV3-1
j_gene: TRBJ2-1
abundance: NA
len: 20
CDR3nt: TGTGCCAGCAGCCAAGATGCGCGCGGCGGGGGGAGTGGAGCCTACAATGAGCAGTTCTTC
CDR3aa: CASSQDARGGGSGAYNEQFF

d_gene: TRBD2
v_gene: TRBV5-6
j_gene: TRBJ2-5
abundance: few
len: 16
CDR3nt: TGTGCCAGCAGCTTGGCCTCTTCTAGCGGGGGAGAGACCCAGTACTTC
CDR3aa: CASSLASSSGGETQYF

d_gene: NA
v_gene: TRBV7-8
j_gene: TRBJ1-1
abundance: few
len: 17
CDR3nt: TGTGCCAGCAGACGTAAATGGGCAGGGGACATGAACACTGAAGCTTTCTTT
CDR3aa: CASRRKWAGDMNTEAFF

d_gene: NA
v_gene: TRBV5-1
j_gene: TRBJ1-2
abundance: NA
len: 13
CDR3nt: TGCGCCAGCAGCTTGGAACAGGGCTATGGCTACACCTTC
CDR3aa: CASSLEQGYGYTF

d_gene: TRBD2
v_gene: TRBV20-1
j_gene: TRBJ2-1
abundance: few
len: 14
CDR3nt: TGCAGTGCTACGGAGAGCGGGGGCCTTTATGAGCAGTTCTTC
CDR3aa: CSATESGGLYEQFF

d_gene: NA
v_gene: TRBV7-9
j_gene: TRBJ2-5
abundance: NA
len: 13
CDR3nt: TGTGCCAGCAGGCAGAAGGCCCAAGAGACCCAGTACTTC
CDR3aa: CASRQKAQETQYF